The 17 T cell receptor beta chains reported below all come from one sample, sequenced in a study of blood T cell repertoires in COVID-19. Generated by immunoSEQ multiplex PCR, the TCRdb table keeps only in-frame clones and is missing some. The sample has under 450,000 clones; about 90% are singletons. Sequencing was done on a sample of PBMCs or T cells enriched from blood (not recorded which). These receptor sequences come from a young man who had recovered from COVID-19.

The V call is TRBV12-3 or TRBV12-4, the J call TRBJ1-2; no reliable D call. The V end lost 3 bases, the J end lost 4 bases, and 6 bases lay between the germline ends. CDR3 size: 12 residues. CDR3 nucleotides: TGTGCCAGCAGTTTGGCAGGCTATGGCTACACCTTC. It codes for CASSLAGYGYTF.

The rearrangement joins TRBV11-2 to TRBJ2-2, with D hard to call. Germline CDR1 is SGHAT and CDR2 is FQNNGV. The CDR3 sequence is 13 residues long. Trimming cost V 4 bases and J 4 bases, with 7 bases left between them. CDR3 loop: CASSSIATGELFF. The CDR3 nucleotides are TGTGCCAGCAGCTCTATAGCCACCGGGGAGCTGTTTTTT.

The chain joins TRBV11-2 to TRBJ1-1; weak D call: TRBD1 (6 bases). Germline CDR1 is SGHAT and CDR2 is FQNNGV. The germline V and J ends were trimmed by 0 bases and 0 bases, with 8 bases remaining between them. The CDR3 length is 15 residues. As DNA, the CDR3 is TGTGCCAGCAGCTTAGAACAGGGAATGAACACTGAAGCTTTCTTT. It is translated as CASSLEQGMNTEAFF.

The chain employs TRBV5-5 and TRBJ1-6, with D possibly matching TRBD1 (5 bases). The CDR3 has 13 amino acids. The germline gives CDR1 SGHKS, CDR2 YYEKEE (reference sequence). The ends were cut back, 3 bases at V and 8 bases at J, with 9 bases in the middle. The CDR3 sequence: CASSSQGDSPLHF. CDR3 DNA sequence: TGTGCCAGCAGCTCCCAGGGCGATTCACCCCTCCACTTT.

The chain employs TRBV7-8 and TRBJ1-5; 8 bases fit TRBD1. With V trimmed by 1 base and J by 0 bases, 5 bases remained unmatched. CDR3 length equals 17 residues. Germline V gene sequence: CDR1 SGHVS, CDR2 FQNEAQ. CDR3 region: CASSLVGTGVSNQPQHF. CDR3 nucleotides: TGTGCCAGCAGCTTAGTAGGGACAGGAGTTAGCAATCAGCCCCAGCATTTT.

Only a few counts were recorded for this clone. The chain employs TRBV19 and TRBJ1-5, with 7 bases fitting TRBD1. Trimming cost V 6 bases and J 4 bases; bases outside gene matches: 12. Germline assignment: CDR1 LNHDA and CDR2 SQIVND (reference sequence). This CDR3 comprises 16 residues. The DNA of the CDR3 is TGTGCCAGTAGACCAAATTCAGGGGGTCCTAATCAGCCCCAGCATTTT. Protein sequence: CASRPNSGGPNQPQHF.

This chain links TRBV6-5 with TRBJ2-2; 9 bases line up with TRBD1. V trimming: 6 bases; J trimming: 8 bases; junction bases outside the gene matches: 10. The germline gives CDR1 MNHEY, CDR2 SVGAGI. The CDR3 has 15 residues. Here the CDR3 DNA reads TGTGCCAGCAGGGGGAGACAGGGGGGCTCAGGGGAGCTGTTTTTT. It translates to CASRGRQGGSGELFF.

The chain uses TRBV14 and TRBJ2-7, with TRBD1 matching 10 bases. This CDR3 spans 15 amino acids. V dropped 4 bases and J dropped 3; count of bases not matched to a gene: 6. CDR1 is SGHDN, CDR2 FVKESK, per germline. In DNA, the CDR3 is TGTGCCAGCAGCCCTTGGCGGGACAGGGGCTACGAGCAGTACTTC. The encoded protein is CASSPWRDRGYEQYF.

J is TRBJ2-1 and V is TRBV3-1 (or the pseudogene TRBV3-2); D might be TRBD2 (6 bases). The V and J ends lost 0 bases and 4 bases respectively, with 7 bases between them. Germline assignment: CDR1 LGHDT and CDR2 YNNKEL (reference sequence). This CDR3 spans 14 amino acids. The CDR3: CASSQELAYNEQFF. CDR3 in DNA: TGTGCCAGCAGCCAAGAACTAGCTTACAATGAGCAGTTCTTC.

This chain uses TRBV9 with TRBJ1-6; 7 bases line up with TRBD1. Germline assignment: CDR1 SGDLS and CDR2 YYNGEE. This CDR3 comprises 15 residues. Losses at the gene ends were 3 bases for V and 6 bases for J; bases not matched to a gene: 6. The CDR3 loop reads CASSAMGQINSPLHF. The CDR3 DNA reads TGTGCCAGCAGCGCTATGGGACAGATTAATTCACCCCTCCACTTT.

The chain recombines TRBV6-5 with TRBJ1-2, with TRBD1 identical over 8 bases. Germline CDR1 MNHEY, CDR2 SVGAGI. Trimming took 4 bases from V and 4 from J; bases not matched to a gene: 11. This CDR3 has 16 amino acids. As DNA, the CDR3 is TGTGCCAGCAGTTCCCCGGACAGGGAGGGTAGCTATGGCTACACCTTC. Its protein product is CASSSPDREGSYGYTF.

The chain couples TRBV19 to TRBJ1-1; D unclear. Trimming shortened V by 3 bases and J by 0 bases, and 8 bases separated the two germline ends. Germline V gene sequence: CDR1 LNHDA, CDR2 SQIVND (reference sequence). The CDR3 spans 14 residues. Here the CDR3 DNA reads TGTGCCAGTAGTATGCCGAGGGTGAACACTGAAGCTTTCTTT. This gives the protein CASSMPRVNTEAFF.

This clone was observed once. The genes are TRBV18 and TRBJ1-4; TRBD1 is a possible D gene (5 bases). The CDR3 is 15 residues long. Germline V gives CDR1 KGHSH, CDR2 LQKENI. The V and J ends lost 3 bases and 0 bases respectively, with 8 bases between them. CDR3 protein: CASSPRAATNEKLFF. The CDR3 region has the DNA TGTGCCAGCTCACCCAGGGCCGCAACTAATGAAAAACTGTTTTTT. The full variable domain, completed using reference TRBV18 and TRBJ1-4, is NAGVMQNPRHLVRRRGQEARLRCSPMKGHSHVYWYRQLPEEGLKFMVYLQKENIIDESGMPKERFSAEFPKEGPSILRIQQVVRGDSAAYFCASSPRAATNEKLFFGSGTQLSVL.

This clone is a singleton in its sample. The V gene is TRBV15, the J gene TRBJ1-6; possible D gene TRBD1, 6 bases. Looked up from germline, CDR1 is LNHNV and CDR2 is YYDKDF (reference sequence). There are 16 residues in the CDR3. Trimming removed 0 bases from V and 8 bases from J, with 14 bases in between. CDR3 region: CATSRDGDTSYSPLHF. The CDR3 region has the DNA TGTGCCACCAGCAGAGATGGGGACACGAGCTATTCACCCCTCCACTTT.

The chain is built from TRBV20-1 and TRBJ2-7, with no clear D. The germline V and J ends were trimmed by 6 bases and 6 bases, with 12 bases remaining between them. The CDR3 is made up of 11 amino acids. Germline CDR1 DFQATT, CDR2 SNEGSKA (reference sequence). The DNA for the CDR3 is TGCAGTGCACGAAGTTGGGCCGAGCAGTACTTC. Amino acid sequence: CSARSWAEQYF.

A note on this clone: The sample contains more than one DNA sequence encoding this CDR3. The V gene is TRBV2, the J gene TRBJ1-1, with D maybe TRBD1 (5 bases). CDR1 SNHLY and CDR2 FYNNEI come from the germline V gene. This CDR3 has 12 residues. V lost 4 bases and J lost 4, with 7 bases in between. The CDR3 protein is CASSAQGTEAFF. CDR3 coding DNA: TGTGCCAGCAGTGCCCAGGGCACTGAAGCTTTCTTT.

This chain joins TRBV20-1 and TRBJ1-4, with no clear D. The V gene lost 1 base and the J gene lost 12 bases, with 9 bases spanning the gap. The CDR3 is 11 residues long. CDR1 and CDR2 (germline): DFQATT, SNEGSKA (reference sequence). The DNA for the CDR3 is TGCAGTGCTAGAGTCAACTCTGAACTGTTTTTT. Its protein product is CSARVNSELFF.